The next 13 T cell receptor beta chains were all read from a single sample in a study of beta chain features in type 1 diabetes. What was sequenced were expressed TCRB transcripts, since all of the isolated RNA had been reverse transcribed. Sequenced by immunoSEQ multiplex PCR; TCRdb stores in-frame clones only, minus some. The sample shows 350,000 to 450,000 clones, about 15% of them seen only once. The sample was naive CD4+ T cells from blood. These receptors were taken from a woman aged 18-30 years in good health.

The chain couples TRBV29-1 to TRBJ1-2, with 8 bases fitting TRBD1. The CDR3 sequence is 14 residues long. V lost 4 bases, J lost 4 bases, and 8 bases stayed unmatched. Germline V CDR1 and CDR2: SQVTM, ANQGSEA. In nucleotides, the CDR3 is TGCAGCGTTGTTGACAGGGGACCTAGCTATGGCTACACCTTC. Translating it yields CSVVDRGPSYGYTF.

This clone was seen more than once but under ten times. The chain uses TRBV9 and TRBJ1-5; maybe TRBD1 (5 bases). The CDR3 runs 16 residues. Trimming cost V 1 base and J 6 bases, with 17 bases left between them. The germline V gene has CDR1 SGDLS and CDR2 YYNGEE. For the CDR3, the DNA is TGTGCCAGCAGCGTATCGGGGGTTGGAGGGAGTCAGCCCCAGCATTTT. It encodes CASSVSGVGGSQPQHF.

The rearrangement links TRBV7-2 to TRBJ2-5; 7 positions agree with TRBD1. V trimming: 5 bases; J trimming: 7 bases; junction bases outside the gene matches: 16. Germline V gene sequence: CDR1 SGHTA, CDR2 FQGNSA. The CDR3 contains 16 residues. This chain's CDR3 is CASSPQVPGQWGTQYF. In nucleotides, the CDR3 is TGTGCCAGCAGCCCCCAAGTACCGGGACAGTGGGGGACCCAGTACTTC.

The rearrangement uses TRBV23-1 and TRBJ2-3; D is possibly TRBD2 (5 bases). TRBV23-1 falls under the ORF class, with uncertain function. V was clipped by 2 bases and J by 5 bases, with 11 bases between them. The CDR3 runs 14 residues. The CDR3 sequence is CASSQRPAGDTQYF. DNA for the CDR3: TGCGCCAGCAGTCAAAGGCCTGCGGGAGATACGCAGTATTTT.

This clone was seen only a few times. This chain joins TRBV7-9 and TRBJ2-7; TRBD1 matches 7 bases. The V gene end was trimmed by 5 bases and the J gene end by 1 base; junction bases not matched to a gene: 5. CDR3 length equals 14 residues. Germline CDR1 is SEHNR and CDR2 is FQNEAQ (reference sequence). The CDR3 bases are TGTGCCAGCAGCGTGGACAGGCCGTCCTACGAGCAGTACTTC. Protein: CASSVDRPSYEQYF.

This clone was found a few times. The J gene is TRBJ1-1, the V gene TRBV10-3; D may be TRBD1 (5 bases). The germline V and J ends were trimmed by 7 bases and 0 bases, with 12 bases remaining between them. This CDR3 has 14 amino acids. CDR1 and CDR2 (germline): ENHRY, SYGVKD. The CDR3 loop reads CAITTGDMNTEAFF. CDR3 coding DNA: TGTGCCATCACTACAGGCGACATGAACACTGAAGCTTTCTTT.

This chain uses TRBV6-5 with TRBJ2-1; D may be TRBD2 (6 bases). The germline gives CDR1 MNHEY, CDR2 SVGAGI. This CDR3 has 13 residues. Trimming removed 5 bases at V and 9 bases at J, with 14 bases between. CDR3 in DNA: TGTGCCAGCAGTCTCCGGAGGGTGGCTGAGCAGTTCTTC. It specifies CASSLRRVAEQFF.

This clone was recorded a few times. The chain is built from TRBV30 and TRBJ1-5; D uncertain. The germline V and J ends were trimmed by 0 bases and 0 bases, with 9 bases remaining between them. The length of the CDR3 is 15 residues. CDR1 is GTSNPN and CDR2 is SVGIG in the germline V gene (reference sequence). The CDR3 coding sequence is TGTGCCTGGAGTGTACTCGGGGTTAGCAATCAGCCCCAGCATTTT. Translated: CAWSVLGVSNQPQHF.

This clone was seen a few times. The rearrangement joins TRBV29-1 to TRBJ1-1; tentative D call: TRBD1 (6 bases). Per germline, CDR1 SQVTM and CDR2 ANQGSEA. Trimming removed 4 bases at V and 3 bases at J, with 18 bases between. This CDR3 is 15 amino acids long. The CDR3 bases are TGCAGCGTTGCGGAGCTGGGGGCGAGGGACACTGAAGCTTTCTTT. Translating gives CSVAELGARDTEAFF.

The CDR3 region has the DNA TGTGCCAGCAGCCAAACAGGGAGCTCCTACAATGAGCAGTTCTTC. Translation: CASSQTGSSYNEQFF. This chain joins TRBV7-2 and TRBJ2-1, with D perhaps TRBD1 (6 bases). Trimming removed 5 bases at V and 0 bases at J, with 11 bases between. Germline values: CDR1 SGHTA, CDR2 FQGNSA. This CDR3 spans 15 amino acids.

This clone was counted only a few times. The chain joins TRBV7-3 to TRBJ2-6; 7 bases line up with TRBD1. Germline lookup yields CDR1 SGHTA and CDR2 FQGTGA. The CDR3 is 16 amino acids. After removal of 5 bases from V and 2 bases from J, the junction contained 6 bases not matched to a gene. The DNA of the CDR3 is TGTGCCAGCAGCCGACAGGGTCTCGCTGGGGCCAACGTCCTGACTTTC. It specifies CASSRQGLAGANVLTF.

The chain employs TRBV7-2 and TRBJ2-3; the match to TRBD2 covers 8 bases. With 5 bases clipped from V and 6 bases from J, the junction kept 4 bases outside the gene matches. Germline V lookup: CDR1 SGHTA, CDR2 FQGNSA. This CDR3 spans 13 amino acids. Written as DNA, the CDR3 is TGTGCCAGCAGCATGGGACTAGGGGATACGCAGTATTTT. Its protein product is CASSMGLGDTQYF.

This clone occurred a few times. The chain joins TRBV11-2 to TRBJ2-1; maybe TRBD1 (6 bases). Germline CDR1 and CDR2: SGHAT and FQNNGV. Trimming removed 5 bases at V and 2 bases at J, with 13 bases between. The CDR3 spans 15 residues. This CDR3 is CASSLRQATYNEQFF. The DNA for the CDR3 is TGTGCCAGCAGCCTTAGACAGGCAACCTACAATGAGCAGTTCTTC.